This T cell receptor beta chain was sequenced for a study of cytomegalovirus exposure and HLA in healthy donors. Comment on this clone: What it binds is not known.

V was cut by 4 bases and J by 2 bases, with 12 bases left in between. CDR1 and CDR2 (germline): SGHRS, YFSETQ. This CDR3 region has 14 residues. PCR amplification relied on 60 Vbeta primers (plus 13 Jbeta primers). This table comes from immunoSEQ multiplex PCR, and its TCRdb copy is limited to in-frame clones, with some not included. The sample shows over 150,000 clones, around 77% of them seen only once. Study-wide points: Apart from CMV serostatus, no immune exposure information was available.

The TCR sequence derives from a woman in her 30s in good health and CMV-seronegative. The specimen sequenced was PBMCs. V and J are TRBV5-1 and TRBJ1-1; maybe TRBD1 (6 bases). CDR3 protein: CASSQGHRNTEAFF. The CDR3 coding sequence is TGCGCCAGCAGCCAGGGACACCGAAACACTGAAGCTTTCTTT.